Each of the 20 T cell receptor beta chains below was sequenced from the same sample in a study of a mutant IDH1 vaccine in newly diagnosed glioma. The protocol was immunoSEQ multiplex PCR, while the TCRdb copy is restricted to in-frame clones and leaves out a portion. The table has some 59,000 clones, around nine tenths seen once. Time point indicated: week 11, during vaccination. One vaccine dose held 300 ug of mutant IDH1 20-mer peptide and came with topical imiquimod. Antigens of these TCRs are unknown. The source material was PBMCs, sampled from a glioma patient whose treatment included an IDH1 peptide vaccine. The receptor set was obtained from a middle-aged man with glioma.

This clone was seen just once. The rearrangement links TRBV28 to TRBJ1-1; D gene unclear. V lost 3 bases and J 0 bases, leaving 11 bases between the germline ends. The CDR3 totals 15 residues. Germline lookup yields CDR1 MDHEN and CDR2 SYDVKM. The CDR3 here is CASSLSRPMNTEAFF. Written as DNA, the CDR3 is TGTGCCAGCAGTTTGTCCAGACCCATGAACACTGAAGCTTTCTTT.

The CDR3 sequence is CASSPSPTDTQYF. The CDR3 DNA reads as TGTGCCAGCAGCCCCTCCCCCACAGATACGCAGTATTTT. The chain joins TRBV6-4 to TRBJ2-3, with no clear D. The CDR3 is made up of 13 amino acids. From germline, CDR1 is MRHNA and CDR2 SNTAGT. Deletions cut 6 bases from V and 2 bases from J, with 9 bases between.

CDR3 in amino acids: CASSEAPGKGYTF. The CDR3 nucleotides are TGTGCCAGCAGTGAGGCCCCCGGAAAGGGCTACACCTTC. V and J are TRBV2 and TRBJ1-2; D ambiguous. There are 13 residues in the CDR3. V was clipped by 3 bases and J by 8 bases, with 13 bases between them. Germline loops: CDR1 SNHLY, CDR2 FYNNEI.

The V and J genes are TRBV10-3 and TRBJ2-4, with 8 bases lining up with TRBD2. Germline V gives CDR1 ENHRY, CDR2 SYGVKD. Trimming removed 3 bases from V and 3 bases from J; junction bases left unmatched: 7. CDR3 length: 16 residues. CDR3 amino acids: CAISESAGGDKNIQYF. The DNA of the CDR3 is TGTGCCATCAGTGAATCGGCGGGAGGCGACAAAAACATTCAGTACTTC.

The chain has TRBV5-1 and TRBJ1-1; possible D gene TRBD1, 6 bases. Between the trimmed V and J ends, which lost 5 bases and 3 bases, there was a span of 14 bases. This CDR3 region has 14 residues. Germline lookup yields CDR1 SGHRS and CDR2 YFSETQ. This CDR3 is CASRIRGVDTEAFF. In nucleotides, the CDR3 is TGCGCCAGCAGAATCAGGGGAGTCGACACTGAAGCTTTCTTT.

The chain carries TRBV30 and TRBJ1-1; D not resolved. Per germline, CDR1 GTSNPN and CDR2 SVGIG (reference sequence). The CDR3 totals 15 residues. V was shortened by 3 bases and J by 3 bases, with 17 bases between the two germline ends. The DNA for the CDR3 is TGTGCCTGGAGCGACCCTAGGCTCATCCACACTGAAGCTTTCTTT. This sequence encodes CAWSDPRLIHTEAFF.

CDR3 protein: CASRVLEATNEKLFF. The CDR3 bases are TGTGCCAGTAGGGTGCTGGAAGCAACTAATGAAAAACTGTTTTTT. The chain recombines TRBV19 with TRBJ1-4; D is undetermined. The germline CDR1 and CDR2 sequences are LNHDA and SQIVND (reference sequence). CDR3 size: 15 residues. V was cut by 6 bases and J by 0 bases, with 11 bases left in between. The variable domain in full, completed from reference TRBV19 and TRBJ1-4, reads DGGITQSPKYLFRKEGQNVTLSCEQNLNHDAMYWYRQDPGQGLRLIYYSQIVNDFQKGDIAEGYSVSREKKESFPLTVTSAQKNPTAFYLCASRVLEATNEKLFFGSGTQLSVL.

The rearrangement links TRBV5-6 to TRBJ2-3; a possible D gene is TRBD1 (6 bases). This CDR3 is 14 amino acids long. CDR1 SGHDT and CDR2 YYEEEE come from the germline V gene. Trimming removed 4 bases from V and 2 bases from J, with 11 bases in between. DNA of the CDR3: TGTGCCAGCAGCAATCAGGGGTTCACAGATACGCAGTATTTT. Amino acids: CASSNQGFTDTQYF.

V gene TRBV15 combines with J gene TRBJ2-3; weak D call: TRBD2 (7 bases). The CDR3 is 16 amino acids. The V end lost 2 bases, the J end lost 0 bases, and 12 bases lay between the germline ends. Germline-derived CDR1 and CDR2 are LNHNV and YYDKDF (reference sequence). The CDR3 here is CATSRRRGASTDTQYF. The CDR3 DNA sequence: TGTGCCACCAGCAGAAGACGGGGGGCGAGCACAGATACGCAGTATTTT.

A single count supports this clone. The chain uses TRBV5-4 and TRBJ1-4; the D is unclear. This CDR3 has 14 amino acids. V was clipped by 0 bases and J by 3 bases, with 6 bases between them. In germline, CDR1 is SGHNT, CDR2 YYREEE (reference sequence). The CDR3 nucleotides are TGTGCCAGCAGCTTGGGTCCCCCTAATGAAAAACTGTTTTTT. It is translated as CASSLGPPNEKLFF.

Regarding this clone: Other nucleotide sequences from this sample produce the same CDR3. The V call is TRBV5-1, the J call TRBJ2-3, with D unclear. V was shortened by 5 bases and J by 5 bases, with 6 bases between the two germline ends. The germline CDR1 and CDR2 sequences are SGHRS and YFSETQ. The CDR3 totals 11 residues. The DNA of the CDR3 is TGCGCCAGCAGTTTTGGAGATACGCAGTATTTT. Translated, it gives CASSFGDTQYF.

With respect to this clone: The junction departs from the called germline gene at one end, perhaps through a read error. The V gene is TRBV5-8, the J gene TRBJ2-2; D is uncertain. From germline, CDR1 is SGHTS and CDR2 YDEGEE. The CDR3 covers 16 residues. The CDR3 DNA is TGTGCCAGCAGCCCAGTAGGAAGGGCGAAAACCGGGGAGCTGTTTTTT. Translated, it gives CASSPVGRAKTGELFF.

Only one count was recorded for this clone. The genes are TRBV6-1 and TRBJ1-5; 8 nucleotides match TRBD1. The CDR3 is made up of 17 amino acids. CDR1 MNHNS and CDR2 SASEGT come from the germline V gene. V lost 1 base to trimming and J lost 3 bases; unmatched junction nucleotides: 8. The CDR3 protein is CASSEVLGTGANQPQHF. Here the CDR3 DNA reads TGTGCCAGCAGTGAAGTTCTCGGGACAGGAGCCAATCAGCCCCAGCATTTT.

CDR3 sequence: CASSPYDPNTEAFF. The CDR3, as DNA: TGTGCCAGTAGTCCCTACGACCCGAACACTGAAGCTTTCTTT. This rearrangement joins TRBV19 to TRBJ1-1; D is unclear. Looked up from germline, CDR1 is LNHDA and CDR2 is SQIVND (reference sequence). This CDR3 is built from 14 residues. Trimming removed 5 bases from V and 1 base from J, with 11 bases in between.

This chain joins TRBV28 and TRBJ1-2; possibly TRBD1 for D (5 bases). Per the germline V gene, CDR1 is MDHEN and CDR2 is SYDVKM. V was trimmed by 6 bases and J by 4 bases, leaving 12 bases between them. This CDR3 comprises 13 residues. The CDR3: CASSLTESYGYTF. DNA for the CDR3: TGTGCCAGCAGCTTGACAGAGAGCTATGGCTACACCTTC.

This chain connects TRBV11-2 to TRBJ2-1; tentatively, D is TRBD2 (5 bases). The V and J ends lost 5 bases and 5 bases respectively, with 13 bases between them. CDR3 length: 14 amino acids. Germline V gene lookup returns CDR1 SGHAT and CDR2 FQNNGV. CDR3 sequence (DNA): TGTGCCAGCAGCGTCGGACTTATCAACAATGAGCAGTTCTTC. Protein product: CASSVGLINNEQFF.

The chain couples TRBV4-3 to TRBJ1-3; 10 bases fit TRBD1. This CDR3 is 16 amino acids long. Germline V gene lookup returns CDR1 LGHNA and CDR2 YSLEER. V gave up 3 bases and J gave up 0 bases; unmatched junction bases: 2. The CDR3 spells CASSHGTGDSGNTIYF. CDR3 in DNA: TGCGCCAGCAGCCACGGGACAGGGGACTCTGGAAACACCATATATTTT.

This clone was seen just once. This chain connects TRBV7-9 to TRBJ1-1; D perhaps matches TRBD1 (5 bases). The CDR3 runs to 16 residues. Germline V gene data show CDR1 as SEHNR and CDR2 as FQNEAQ (reference sequence). With 6 bases removed from V and 0 bases from J, the gap between germline ends came to 17 bases. CDR3 region: CASRVPGGWVNTEAFF. CDR3 bases: TGTGCCAGCAGAGTACCCGGGGGTTGGGTGAACACTGAAGCTTTCTTT.

The chain joins TRBV2 to TRBJ1-3; 7 nucleotides agree with TRBD1. The V and J ends lost 8 bases and 4 bases, in that order; junction bases with no gene match: 11. The CDR3 consists of 15 residues. Germline lookup yields CDR1 SNHLY and CDR2 FYNNEI. The DNA for the CDR3 is TGTGCCAGCTGGACAGGCTTCCGAGGGGGAAACACCATATATTTT. It is translated as CASWTGFRGGNTIYF.

The J gene is TRBJ1-5, the V gene TRBV6-1; 9 bases are a match to TRBD1. With V trimmed by 4 bases and J by 4 bases, 5 bases remained unmatched. Germline loops: CDR1 MNHNS, CDR2 SASEGT. This CDR3 has 15 amino acids. The CDR3 DNA sequence: TGTGCCAGCAGTGCGGGACAGGGACTAAATCAGCCCCAGCATTTT. This encodes CASSAGQGLNQPQHF.